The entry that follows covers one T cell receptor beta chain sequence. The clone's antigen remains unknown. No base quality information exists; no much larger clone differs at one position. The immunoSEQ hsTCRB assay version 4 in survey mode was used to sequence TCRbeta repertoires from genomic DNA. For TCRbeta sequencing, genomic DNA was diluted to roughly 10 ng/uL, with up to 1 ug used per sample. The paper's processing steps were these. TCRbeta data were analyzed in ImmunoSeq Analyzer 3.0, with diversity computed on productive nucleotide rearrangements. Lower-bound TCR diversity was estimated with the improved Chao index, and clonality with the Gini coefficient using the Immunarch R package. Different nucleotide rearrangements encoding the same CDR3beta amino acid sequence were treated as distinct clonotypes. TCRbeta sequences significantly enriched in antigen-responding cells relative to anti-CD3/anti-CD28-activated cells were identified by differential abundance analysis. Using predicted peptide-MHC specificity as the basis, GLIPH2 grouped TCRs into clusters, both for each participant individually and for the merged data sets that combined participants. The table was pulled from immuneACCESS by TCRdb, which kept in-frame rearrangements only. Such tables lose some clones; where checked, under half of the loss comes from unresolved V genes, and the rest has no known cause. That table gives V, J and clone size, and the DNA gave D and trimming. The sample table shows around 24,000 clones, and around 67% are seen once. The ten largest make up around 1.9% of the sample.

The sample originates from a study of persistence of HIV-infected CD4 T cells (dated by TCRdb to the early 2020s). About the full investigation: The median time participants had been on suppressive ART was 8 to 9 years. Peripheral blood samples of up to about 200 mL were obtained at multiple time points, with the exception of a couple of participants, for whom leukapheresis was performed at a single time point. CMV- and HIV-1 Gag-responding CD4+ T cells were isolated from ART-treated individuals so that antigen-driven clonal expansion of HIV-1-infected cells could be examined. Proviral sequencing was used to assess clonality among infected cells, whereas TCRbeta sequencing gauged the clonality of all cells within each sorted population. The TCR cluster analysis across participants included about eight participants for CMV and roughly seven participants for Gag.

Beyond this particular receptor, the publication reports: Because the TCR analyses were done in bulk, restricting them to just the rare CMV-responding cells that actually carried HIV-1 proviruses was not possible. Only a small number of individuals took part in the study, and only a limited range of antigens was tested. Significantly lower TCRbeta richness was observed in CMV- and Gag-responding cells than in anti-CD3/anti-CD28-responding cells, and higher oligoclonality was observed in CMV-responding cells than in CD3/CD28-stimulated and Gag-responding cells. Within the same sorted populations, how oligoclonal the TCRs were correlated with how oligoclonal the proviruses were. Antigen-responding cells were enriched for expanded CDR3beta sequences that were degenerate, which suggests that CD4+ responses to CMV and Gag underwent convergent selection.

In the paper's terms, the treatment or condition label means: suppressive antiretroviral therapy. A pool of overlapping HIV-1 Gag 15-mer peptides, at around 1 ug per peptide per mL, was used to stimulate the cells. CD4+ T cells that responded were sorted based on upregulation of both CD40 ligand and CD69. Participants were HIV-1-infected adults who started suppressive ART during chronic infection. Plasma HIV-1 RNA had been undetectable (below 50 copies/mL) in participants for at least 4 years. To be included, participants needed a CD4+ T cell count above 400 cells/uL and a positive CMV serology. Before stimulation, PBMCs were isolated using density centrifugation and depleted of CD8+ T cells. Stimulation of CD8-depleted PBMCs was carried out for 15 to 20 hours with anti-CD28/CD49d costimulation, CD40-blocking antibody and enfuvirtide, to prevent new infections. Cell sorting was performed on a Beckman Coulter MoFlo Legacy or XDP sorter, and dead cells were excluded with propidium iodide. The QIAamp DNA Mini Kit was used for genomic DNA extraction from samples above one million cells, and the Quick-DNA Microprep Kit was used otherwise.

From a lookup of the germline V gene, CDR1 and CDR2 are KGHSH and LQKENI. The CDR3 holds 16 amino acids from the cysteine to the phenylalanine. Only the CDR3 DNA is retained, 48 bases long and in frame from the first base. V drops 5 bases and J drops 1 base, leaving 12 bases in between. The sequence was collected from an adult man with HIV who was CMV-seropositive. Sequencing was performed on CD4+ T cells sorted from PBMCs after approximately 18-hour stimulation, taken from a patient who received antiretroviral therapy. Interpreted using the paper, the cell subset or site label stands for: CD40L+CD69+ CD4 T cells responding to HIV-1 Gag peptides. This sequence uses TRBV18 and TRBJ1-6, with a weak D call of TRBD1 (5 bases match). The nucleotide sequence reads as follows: TGTGCCAGCTCAAGACAGCAAGGTTCCTATAATTCACCCCTCCACTTT. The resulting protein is CASSRQQGSYNSPLHF. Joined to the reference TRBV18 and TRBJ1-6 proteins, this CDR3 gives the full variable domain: NAGVMQNPRHLVRRRGQEARLRCSPMKGHSHVYWYRQLPEEGLKFMVYLQKENIIDESGMPKERFSAEFPKEGPSILRIQQVVRGDSAAYFCASSRQQGSYNSPLHFGNGTRLTVT.